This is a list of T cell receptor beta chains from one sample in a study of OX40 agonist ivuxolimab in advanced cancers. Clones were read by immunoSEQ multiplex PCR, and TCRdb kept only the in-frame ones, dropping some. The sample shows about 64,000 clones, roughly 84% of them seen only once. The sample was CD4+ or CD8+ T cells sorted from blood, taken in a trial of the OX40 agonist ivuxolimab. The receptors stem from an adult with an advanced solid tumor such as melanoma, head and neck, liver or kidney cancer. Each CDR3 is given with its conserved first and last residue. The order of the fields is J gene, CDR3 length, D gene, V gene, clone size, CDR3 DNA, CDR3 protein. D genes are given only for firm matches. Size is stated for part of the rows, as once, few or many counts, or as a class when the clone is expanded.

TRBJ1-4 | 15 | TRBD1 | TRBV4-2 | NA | TGTGCCAGCAGCCAAGAGGGACAGGGAGGTGAAAAACTGTTTTTT | CASSQEGQGGEKLFF
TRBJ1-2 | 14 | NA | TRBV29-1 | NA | TGCAGCGTTGACCTCGGGGGTAGGGACTATGGCTACACCTTC | CSVDLGGRDYGYTF
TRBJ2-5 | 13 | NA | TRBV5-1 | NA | TGCGCCAGCAGCTTGGGTCCAGTAGAGACCCAGTACTTC | CASSLGPVETQYF
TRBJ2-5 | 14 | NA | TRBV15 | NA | TGTGCCACCAGCAGAGATTTGGCACAAGAGACCCAGTACTTC | CATSRDLAQETQYF
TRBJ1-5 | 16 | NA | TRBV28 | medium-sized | TGTGCCAGCAGCCCGCACCTTAAGGGAGGGAATCAGCCCCAGCATTTT | CASSPHLKGGNQPQHF
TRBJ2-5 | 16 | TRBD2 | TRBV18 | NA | TGTGCCAGCTCACAAGGAGCGGGAGGAAGGGGAGAGACCCAGTACTTC | CASSQGAGGRGETQYF
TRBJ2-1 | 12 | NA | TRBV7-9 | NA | TGTGCCAGCAGCTTTCGAGGGGATGAGCAGTTCTTC | CASSFRGDEQFF
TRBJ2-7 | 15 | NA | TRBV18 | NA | TGTGCCAGCTCACCACCGACGAACCCGACCTACGAGCAGTACTTC | CASSPPTNPTYEQYF
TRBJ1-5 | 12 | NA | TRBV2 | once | TGTGCCAGCCAGGATAGCAATCAGCCCCAGCATTTT | CASQDSNQPQHF
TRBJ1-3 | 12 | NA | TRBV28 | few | TGTGCCAGGACGGGGGCTGGAAACACCATATATTTT | CARTGAGNTIYF
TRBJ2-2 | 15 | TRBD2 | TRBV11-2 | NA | TGTGCCAGCAGCTTACAGCGGGAGAAAGTCGGGGAGCTGTTTTTT | CASSLQREKVGELFF